This T cell receptor beta chain was profiled in a study of cytotoxic CD8 clonotypes in ibrutinib-treated CLL (dated by TCRdb to about 2021). At the level of the whole study: The cohort was composed of about 10 relapsed/refractory and approximately 16 treatment-naive patients; IGHV unmutated status was identified in 17 patients. Cryopreserved peripheral blood mononuclear cells were collected at three points: before therapy, at response, and at either sustained remission or disease progression. Responses were partial in some 24 patients and complete in 2; after median approximately 66 months follow-up, roughly 15 stayed in remission and roughly twelve progressed. On average, each sample yielded approximately 250,000 productive templates and 85,000 to 95,000 productive rearrangements. All remission and progressive disease samples were collected while patients were still receiving ibrutinib. The response samples were drawn at a median of roughly twelve months into treatment, with a range of about 6 to 36 months. Longitudinal samples were obtainable from about 30% of the roughly 90 participants in the trial.

The time point label corresponds to: approximately 25 months on ibrutinib. For TCR beta library preparation, around 1.9 micrograms of genomic DNA were extracted from the cryopreserved PBMCs. High-throughput TCR beta sequencing was performed on longitudinal blood samples from CLL patients receiving ibrutinib monotherapy. The patients were enrolled in a single-center, open-label phase 2 trial of ibrutinib monotherapy. V is cut back by 1 base and J by 2 bases, with 8 bases in the junction unmatched. From the germline V gene, CDR1 is WSHSY and CDR2 is SAAADI. The CDR3 goes from the cysteine to the phenylalanine over 17 residues. Left in the record is the CDR3 DNA by itself, 51 bases read in frame from the first base. A MiSeq instrument was used for deep resolution sequencing, which targeted depths ranging from 1 in 1 million up to 1 in 200,000 T cells, with coverage averaging 10x for each clonotype. The immunoSEQ hsTCRB Kit was used to generate the TCR beta libraries. The authors' analysis ran thus. Data were analyzed with ImmunoSEQ Data Assistant and ImmunoSEQ Analyzer, with V, D and J genes assigned per IMGT definitions. Clonality, which ranges from 0 to 1, was calculated as one minus the normalized Shannon entropy of productive rearrangement frequencies. Only overrepresented clonotypes making up at least 0.05% of each patient's repertoire were included in the public clonotype analysis. Some 12 age-matched healthy donor repertoires from immuneACCESS served as clonality controls. Imported from immuneACCESS, the table was reduced by TCRdb to in-frame sequences with V and J called. These copies leave out some clones; in studies compared against another copy, an unresolved V gene accounts for under half, and the cause of the remainder is not known. That table furnishes V, J and clone size, whereas the DNA furnished D and trimming. This sample gives more than 200,000 clones in total; less than 75% of them show up just once. Roughly 14% of the sample is taken by the ten largest.

Study-wide findings and limitations: Baseline clonality exceeded that of age-matched healthy donors and correlated strongly with circulating CD8+ T-cell counts. Public clonotypes were rare and either contracted or stayed stable during treatment, and the rise in clonality at ibrutinib response reflected the expansion of private clonotypes. At ibrutinib response clonality went up, during sustained remission it held steady, and at progression it dropped back toward baseline. Sampling times were not matched between sustained-remission and progressing patients, and lymph node repertoires were not studied.

As for this clone: There is no known antigen for this receptor. Nothing much larger sits one base from this clone, and base qualities are not available.

The sequencing here drew on PBMCs, taken after 24 months of ibrutinib treatment. This chain joins TRBV10-2 to TRBJ2-1, with 7 central nucleotides matching TRBD2. The sequence was obtained from a human donor with chronic lymphocytic leukemia. The CDR3 protein: CASSELVGGVAYNEQFF. The nucleotide sequence is given as TGCGCCAGCAGTGAGTTGGTGGGAGGGGTCGCCTACAATGAGCAGTTCTTC.